A selection of T cell receptor beta chains follows, all from one sample in a study of beta chain features in type 1 diabetes. Only in-frame clones appear in the TCRdb table, and some are missing; sequencing was by immunoSEQ multiplex PCR. The sample includes approximately 730,000 clones, roughly 12% of them seen just once. Sequenced input: naive CD4+ T cells from blood. The receptors were gathered from a man in his late teens or twenties with type 1 diabetes. CDR3s include the opening cysteine and the closing phenylalanine or tryptophan. D genes are given only for firm matches. Not every row has a clone size; where given, it reads once, few, many or a size class.

j_call clone_size d_call v_call cdr3_nt cdr3_aa
TRBJ1-6 few - TRBV27 TGTGCCACCCGAGGGGGGGGCGGTAATTCACCCCTCCACTTT CATRGGGGNSPLHF
TRBJ2-5 - TRBD2 TRBV7-2 TGTGCCAGCAGCTTATCGGCTAGCGGGGGACAAGAGACCCAGTACTTC CASSLSASGGQETQYF
TRBJ1-1 - - TRBV7-9 TGTGCCAGCAGCCCCACTCGTACTGAAGCTTTCTTT CASSPTRTEAFF
TRBJ2-3 - - TRBV5-4 TGTGCCAGCAGCTCTGCTAGCGATAACACAGATACGCAGTATTTT CASSSASDNTDTQYF
TRBJ1-2 - - TRBV7-2 TGTGCCAGCACACCCTACAGGGTCGGGGATGGCTACACCTTC CASTPYRVGDGYTF
TRBJ2-4 - TRBD1 TRBV13 TGTGCCAGCAGCCTCCACCGGGACAGCCAGAGGGGAAACATTCAGTACTTC CASSLHRDSQRGNIQYF
TRBJ2-7 - - TRBV2 TGTGCCAGCGGTTACGCGACTGGAGGCGAGCAGTACTTC CASGYATGGEQYF
TRBJ1-6 - - TRBV7-2 TGTGCCAGCAGCCTGGACAGCAGGGTTAATTCACCCCTCCACTTT CASSLDSRVNSPLHF
TRBJ1-4 few - TRBV15 TGTGCCACCAGCAGGAATAAGTTACAGGCTCCCGGTGAAAAACTGTTTTTT CATSRNKLQAPGEKLFF
TRBJ1-5 few - TRBV4-1 TGCGCCAGCCAAACGGTCCCAGGGGTTGACAATCAGCCCCAGCATTTT CASQTVPGVDNQPQHF
TRBJ1-2 - - TRBV6-5 TGTGCCAGCAGTGAAATGGCCGGCCTTTATGGCTACACCTTC CASSEMAGLYGYTF
TRBJ2-1 few - TRBV7-6 TGTGCCAGCAGCTTAGCGCTTAGGAATGAGCAGTTCTTC CASSLALRNEQFF
TRBJ1-1 - - TRBV30 TGTGCCTGGGGTCGGATTGCGGCCACTGAAGCTTTCTTT CAWGRIAATEAFF
TRBJ2-1 few - TRBV7-2 TGTGCCAGCAGCTCATGGGGTACTCCGTTAACCTACAATGAGCAGTTCTTC CASSSWGTPLTYNEQFF
TRBJ2-6 - - TRBV27 TGTGCCAGCAGTCCCGAGCTTGACAGCTCTGGGGCCAACGTCCTGACTTTC CASSPELDSSGANVLTF
TRBJ2-5 few TRBD2 TRBV30 TGTGCCTGGAGTAGCGGGGGTGAGACCCAGTACTTC CAWSSGGETQYF
TRBJ2-5 - - TRBV2 TGTGCCACCCAGTGGTTCAGCGGAGAGACCCAGTACTTC CATQWFSGETQYF
TRBJ1-4 few TRBD1 TRBV30 TGTGCCTGGACGGGACAGGGATACCATGAAAAACTGTTTTTT CAWTGQGYHEKLFF
TRBJ1-5 - - TRBV2 TGTGCCAGCAGGGGGGAGCAGGGTAGAGATCAGCCCCAGCATTTT CASRGEQGRDQPQHF
TRBJ1-5 - - TRBV30 TGTGCCTGGTTTCAGAGGGGGGCCAGGGGCAATCAGCCCCAGCATTTT CAWFQRGARGNQPQHF
TRBJ2-1 few TRBD2 TRBV28 TGTGCCAGCAGGGGCGGGGGATGGGATGAGCAGTTCTTC CASRGGGWDEQFF
TRBJ2-2 few - TRBV5-4 TGTGCCAGCAGCTTGGTTGTTGGCACCGGGGAGCTGTTTTTT CASSLVVGTGELFF
TRBJ1-5 - - TRBV20-1 TGCAGTGCTAGCCAGGATCAGCCCCAGCATTTT CSASQDQPQHF
TRBJ1-2 - - TRBV18 TGTGCCAGCTCACCGGGACGAGTTAACTATGGCTACACCTTC CASSPGRVNYGYTF
TRBJ2-7 few TRBD2 TRBV5-1 TGCGCCAGCAGCGGAACTAGCGGGGGTACAGACGAGCAGTACTTC CASSGTSGGTDEQYF
TRBJ2-7 - - TRBV30 TGTGCCTGGAGCTCAACCACAGGGACTGAGCAGTACTTC CAWSSTTGTEQYF
TRBJ2-7 - - TRBV30 TGTGCCTGGAGTGTACTAGTCGGGGGCTACGAGCAGTACTTC CAWSVLVGGYEQYF
TRBJ2-7 - - TRBV7-2 TGTGCCAGCAGCTTAGAGTCGACTGCCCCCGAGCAGTACTTC CASSLESTAPEQYF
TRBJ1-2 few TRBD1 TRBV30 TGTGCCTGGAGTCCAGGGACAGGGCCGGGCGACGGCTACACCTTC CAWSPGTGPGDGYTF
TRBJ2-1 few TRBD2 TRBV19 TGTGCCAGTAGTATGGTAATAGCGGGGGGGCGTGAGCAGTTCTTC CASSMVIAGGREQFF
TRBJ2-1 - - TRBV20-1 TGCAGTGCTAGAAGGGACAATGAGCAGTTCTTC CSARRDNEQFF
TRBJ1-2 - - TRBV30 TGTGCCTGGAGTGTTGACAGCTATGGCTACACCTTC CAWSVDSYGYTF
TRBJ2-1 - - TRBV2 TGTGCCAGCAAACCTAGCGTAACCTTGGACAATGAGCAGTTCTTC CASKPSVTLDNEQFF
TRBJ1-4 few - TRBV7-8 TGTGCCAGCAGCGCGATAACAACTAATGAAAAACTGTTTTTT CASSAITTNEKLFF
TRBJ2-5 few - TRBV7-9 TGTGCCAGCAGCTTTTCGTCTCAAGAGACCCAGTACTTC CASSFSSQETQYF
TRBJ2-5 - - TRBV7-3 TGTGCCAGCAGGGACAGTGGGACCCAGTACTTC CASRDSGTQYF
TRBJ1-4 few - TRBV28 TGTGCCAGCAGTTTCACTCAGGGGTATGAAAAACTGTTTTTT CASSFTQGYEKLFF
TRBJ2-5 - TRBD1 TRBV5-1 TGCGCCAGCAGCATTTCACAGGGGGTGGAGGAGACCCAGTACTTC CASSISQGVEETQYF
TRBJ2-5 - TRBD2 TRBV5-4 TGTGCCAGCAGCCAAAGCGGGGGGGCGGAAGAGACCCAGTACTTC CASSQSGGAEETQYF
TRBJ1-1 - - TRBV6-5 TGTGCCAGCAGACCCCAGGCTACCACTGAAGCTTTCTTT CASRPQATTEAFF
TRBJ2-5 few - TRBV15 TGTGCCACCAGCAGAGATAAATGGACCGGCGAGACCCAGTACTTC CATSRDKWTGETQYF
TRBJ1-1 - - TRBV2 TGTGCCAGCAGTATTGGCGGGAACACTGAAGCTTTCTTT CASSIGGNTEAFF
TRBJ2-1 few - TRBV10-1 TGCGCCAGCAGCTCGACAAGGGAGCAGTTCTTC CASSSTREQFF
TRBJ1-1 - - TRBV6-5 TGTGCCAGCAGCCTGGACGTGAACACTGAAGCTTTCTTT CASSLDVNTEAFF
TRBJ2-5 - - TRBV30 TGTGCCTGGAGTGTTCGGACGCCAGAGACCCAGTACTTC CAWSVRTPETQYF
TRBJ2-5 - TRBD1 TRBV7-9 TGTGCCAGCAGGCTCCGGGACAGGGGGAAGGAGACCCAGTACTTC CASRLRDRGKETQYF
TRBJ1-2 - - TRBV6-5 TGTGCCAGCCTGCGTAACGGGCAGGGGACCGGCTACACCTTC CASLRNGQGTGYTF